One and the same sample provided the 10 T cell receptor beta chains below, sequenced in a study of human thymus T cells. The table came from immunoSEQ multiplex PCR; TCRdb's copy has only in-frame clones and leaves some out. Among about 46,000 clones listed, 85% to 95% were seen once. Sequencing was performed on blood. The source of these receptors is a girl under three years old with a congenital heart defect but otherwise immunologically healthy.

This chain uses TRBV7-3 with TRBJ1-5, with a tentative D call TRBD1 (6 bases). The length of the CDR3 is 15 residues. Germline-derived CDR1 and CDR2 are SGHTA and FQGTGA. Trimming removed 2 bases from V and 2 bases from J, with 10 bases in between. The CDR3 region is CASSLQGRGNQPQHF. In nucleotides, the CDR3 is TGTGCCAGCAGCTTACAGGGGAGAGGCAATCAGCCCCAGCATTTT.

The chain is built from TRBV7-9 and TRBJ1-2; D remains ambiguous. CDR3 length: 13 amino acids. Trimming shortened V by 7 bases and J by 3 bases, and 12 bases separated the two germline ends. The germline gives CDR1 SEHNR, CDR2 FQNEAQ (reference sequence). CDR3 sequence: CASNGRVDYGYTF. The DNA of the CDR3 is TGTGCCAGCAACGGCAGAGTCGACTATGGCTACACCTTC. The entire variable domain, with the rest obtained from reference TRBV7-9 and TRBJ1-2, is as follows: DTGVSQNPRHKITKRGQNVTFRCDPISEHNRLYWYRQTLGQGPEFLTYFQNEAQLEKSRLLSDRFSAERPKGSFSTLEIQRTEQGDSAMYLCASNGRVDYGYTFGSGTRLTVV.

Concerning this clone itself: At one boundary the junction diverges from the germline segment, which might be a read error. V and J are TRBV6-5 and TRBJ2-7; 9 positions agree with TRBD2. This CDR3 comprises 13 residues. Germline V gene lookup returns CDR1 MNHEY and CDR2 SVGAGI. The CDR3 region is CASTDSGRAGLDF. The CDR3 region has the DNA TGTGCCAGCACCGATAGCGGGAGAGCCGGTCTCGACTTC.

V is TRBV27 and J is TRBJ2-7, with 14 bases lining up with TRBD2. The V segment lost 5 bases and the J segment 2 bases; nucleotides outside the gene matches: 20. Germline lookup yields CDR1 MNHEY and CDR2 SMNVEV (reference sequence). The CDR3 loop spans 21 amino acids. The CDR3 DNA reads as TGTGCCAGCAGTACCACTGAGGGACTAGCGGGAGTAGGAGGTGTTGCCTACGAGCAGTACTTC. Its translation: CASSTTEGLAGVGGVAYEQYF.

The CDR3 bases are TGCGCCAGCAGCCAAGATAAGTTTTTACTAGCGGGAGTGAGGTCCTACGAGCAGTACTTC. Translating gives CASSQDKFLLAGVRSYEQYF. The chain joins TRBV4-1 to TRBJ2-7; 11 bases are shared with TRBD2. CDR1 MGHRA and CDR2 YSYEKL come from the germline V gene. Losses at the gene ends were 0 bases for V and 1 base for J; bases not matched to a gene: 14. CDR3 size: 20 residues.

The chain carries TRBV7-2 and TRBJ2-1; 8 nucleotides line up with TRBD2. V shed 0 bases, J shed 2 bases, and the junction held 3 bases outside the gene matches. The CDR3 runs 16 residues. Germline lookup yields CDR1 SGHTA and CDR2 FQGNSA. CDR3 amino acids: CASSLADGRAYNEQFF. The CDR3 DNA is TGTGCCAGCAGCTTAGCTGACGGGAGGGCCTACAATGAGCAGTTCTTC.

The rearrangement joins TRBV7-8 to TRBJ2-3; 8 nucleotides line up with TRBD2. Germline V lookup: CDR1 SGHVS, CDR2 FQNEAQ. CDR3 length equals 13 residues. Germline trimming cut 7 bases from V and 2 bases from J; bases unmatched to any gene: 2. The CDR3: CASKGLATDTQYF. The CDR3 region has the DNA TGTGCCAGCAAAGGACTAGCCACAGATACGCAGTATTTT.

The CDR3 sequence is CASSYSIVLNEQFF. CDR3 DNA sequence: TGTGCCAGCAGTTACTCGATAGTTTTAAATGAGCAGTTCTTC. The V gene is TRBV6-5, the J gene TRBJ2-1; D unclear. Deletions cut 0 bases from V and 7 bases from J, with 10 bases between. This CDR3 spans 14 amino acids. CDR1 and CDR2 from the germline V gene are MNHEY and SVGAGI.

The rearrangement uses TRBV5-8 and TRBJ1-5; D uncertain. Germline V lookup: CDR1 SGHTS, CDR2 YDEGEE. This CDR3 has 11 amino acids. Trimming stripped 4 bases from V and 5 bases from J, with 4 bases between. CDR3 sequence (DNA): TGTGCCAGCAGCCTACATCAGCCCCAGCATTTT. It specifies CASSLHQPQHF.

The V call is TRBV28, the J call TRBJ1-2, with 8 bases lining up with TRBD1. Germline values: CDR1 MDHEN, CDR2 SYDVKM. The CDR3 consists of 16 residues. J was trimmed by 4 bases and V by 7 bases; bases with no gene match: 14. CDR3 DNA sequence: TGTGCCAGCAAAGCGTTCCGGGACAGGAGAAGCTATGGCTACACCTTC. This gives the protein CASKAFRDRRSYGYTF.